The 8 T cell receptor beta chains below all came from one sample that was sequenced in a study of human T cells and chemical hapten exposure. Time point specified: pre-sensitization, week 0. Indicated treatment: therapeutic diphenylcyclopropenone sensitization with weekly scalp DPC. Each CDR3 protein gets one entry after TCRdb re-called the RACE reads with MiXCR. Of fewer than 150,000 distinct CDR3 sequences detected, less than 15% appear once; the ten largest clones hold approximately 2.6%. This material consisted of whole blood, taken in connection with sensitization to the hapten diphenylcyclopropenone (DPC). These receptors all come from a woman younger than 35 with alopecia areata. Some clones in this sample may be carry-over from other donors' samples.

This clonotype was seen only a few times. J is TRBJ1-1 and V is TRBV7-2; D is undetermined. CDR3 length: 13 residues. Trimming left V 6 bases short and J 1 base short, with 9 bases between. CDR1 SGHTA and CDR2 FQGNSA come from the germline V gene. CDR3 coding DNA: TGTGCCAGCAGTTTATCGAAGAACACTGAAGCTTTCTTT. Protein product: CASSLSKNTEAFF.

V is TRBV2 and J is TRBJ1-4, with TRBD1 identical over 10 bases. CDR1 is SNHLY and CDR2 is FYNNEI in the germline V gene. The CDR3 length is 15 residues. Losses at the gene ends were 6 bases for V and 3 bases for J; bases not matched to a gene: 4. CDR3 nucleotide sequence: TGTGCCAGCAGCAGACAGGGGGCACCTAATGAAAAACTGTTTTTT. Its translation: CASSRQGAPNEKLFF.

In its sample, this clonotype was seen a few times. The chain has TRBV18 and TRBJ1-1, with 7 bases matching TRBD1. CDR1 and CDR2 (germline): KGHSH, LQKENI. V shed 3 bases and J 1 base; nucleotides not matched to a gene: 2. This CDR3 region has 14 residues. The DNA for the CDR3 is TGTGCCAGCTCACCGGACAGGAGGAACACTGAAGCTTTCTTT. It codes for CASSPDRRNTEAFF.

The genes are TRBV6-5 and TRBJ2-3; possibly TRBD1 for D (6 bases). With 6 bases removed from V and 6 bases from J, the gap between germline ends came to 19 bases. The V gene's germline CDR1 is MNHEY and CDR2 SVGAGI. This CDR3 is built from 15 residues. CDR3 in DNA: TGTGCCAGCAGATTTAACAGGGCCCTCCCGGATACGCAGTATTTT. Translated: CASRFNRALPDTQYF.

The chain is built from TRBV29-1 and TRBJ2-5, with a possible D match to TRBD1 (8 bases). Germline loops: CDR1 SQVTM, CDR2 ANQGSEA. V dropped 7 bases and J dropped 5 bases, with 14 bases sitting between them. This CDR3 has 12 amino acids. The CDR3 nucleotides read TGCAGCGCATCACAGGGGGGGGAGACCCAGTACTTC. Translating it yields CSASQGGETQYF.

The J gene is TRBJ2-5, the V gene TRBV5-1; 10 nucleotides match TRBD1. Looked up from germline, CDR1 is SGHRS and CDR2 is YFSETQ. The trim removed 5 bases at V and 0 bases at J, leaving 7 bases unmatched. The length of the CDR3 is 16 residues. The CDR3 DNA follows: TGCGCCAGCAGGGGACCGGGACAGGGGAACCAAGAGACCCAGTACTTC. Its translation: CASRGPGQGNQETQYF.

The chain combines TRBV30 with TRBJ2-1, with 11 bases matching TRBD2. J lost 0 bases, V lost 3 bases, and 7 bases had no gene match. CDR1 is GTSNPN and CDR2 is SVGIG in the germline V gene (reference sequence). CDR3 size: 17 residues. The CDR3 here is CAWRGTSGISSYNEQFF. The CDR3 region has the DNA TGTGCCTGGAGGGGGACTAGCGGTATAAGCTCCTACAATGAGCAGTTCTTC.

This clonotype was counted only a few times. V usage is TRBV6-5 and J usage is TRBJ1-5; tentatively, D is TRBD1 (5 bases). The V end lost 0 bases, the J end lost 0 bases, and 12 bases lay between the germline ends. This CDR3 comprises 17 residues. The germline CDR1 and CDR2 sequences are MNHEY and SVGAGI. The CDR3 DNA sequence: TGTGCCAGCAGTTACTCAGGGACGGGGATTAGCAATCAGCCCCAGCATTTT. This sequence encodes CASSYSGTGISNQPQHF.